A single sample gave rise to the 10 T cell receptor beta chains below, sequenced in a study of beta chain bispecific antibodies for T cell cancers. General observations from the study: Normal T cells contributed less of the targeted TRBV signal than the leukemia cells did.

One entry per CDR3 protein, called by TCRdb with MiXCR from the 5' RACE reads. Found here are about 17,000 distinct CDR3 sequences, 2% to 2.5% of them singletons; the top ten hold 6.9%. These TCRs' antigens remain unknown. Either OKT3 anti-CD3 antibody or CD3/CD28 beads expanded T cells from blood mononuclear cells over roughly 3 days. Source material: healthy donor T cells cultured with leukemia cells. These receptors were taken from a human donor in good health. Some clones in this sample may be carry-over from other donors' samples.

Comments on this clonotype: A read error may explain this, as a much larger clone is one base away. The chain recombines TRBV3-1 with TRBJ2-5; D gene unclear. The V end lost 4 bases, the J end lost 2 bases, and 11 bases lay between the germline ends. CDR1 is LGHDT, CDR2 YNNKEL, per germline (reference sequence). The CDR3 totals 14 residues. The CDR3 here is CASSPPVYQETQYF. Here the CDR3 DNA reads TGTGCCAGCAGCCCCCCGGTCTATCAAGAGACCCAGTACTTC.

This clonotype showed up many times. The chain employs TRBV9 and TRBJ1-2, with D possibly being TRBD1 (5 bases). CDR3 length: 12 amino acids. Germline values: CDR1 SGDLS, CDR2 YYNGEE. V was cut by 3 bases and J by 7 bases, with 10 bases left in between. The CDR3 DNA sequence: TGTGCCAGCAGCGGCGGGACTATTGGCTACACCTTC. Encoded protein: CASSGGTIGYTF.

This clonotype was observed a few times. The chain combines TRBV5-4 with TRBJ1-1, with D unresolved. The CDR3 runs to 13 residues. Looked up from germline, CDR1 is SGHNT and CDR2 is YYREEE (reference sequence). Deletions cut 1 base from V and 3 bases from J, with 7 bases between. The CDR3 sequence: CASSLWGDTEAFF. CDR3 DNA sequence: TGTGCCAGCAGCTTGTGGGGTGACACTGAAGCTTTCTTT.

The sample holds many counts of this clonotype. The missing conserved phenylalanine or tryptophan at the end of this CDR3 makes a read error likely. The limits of the CDR3 on the DNA are not certain, so only TCRdb's listed CDR3 is given. The rearrangement uses TRBV7-2 and TRBJ2-1; whether TRBD1, the table's D call, matches the DNA was not checked. The CDR3 comprises 12 residues, both ends counted. CDR1 is SGHTA, CDR2 FQGNSA, per germline. The CDR3 spells CASSLSSLGAIY.

This clonotype was seen ten or more times. The chain employs TRBV18 and TRBJ2-2; TRBD1 is a possible D gene (6 bases). Trimming took 4 bases from V and 7 from J, leaving 19 bases between them. This CDR3 has 16 residues. Germline V gene data show CDR1 as KGHSH and CDR2 as LQKENI. In nucleotides, the CDR3 is TGTGCCAGCTCACAACCACCAGGGGCGCTTATCGGGGAGCTGTTTTTT. The encoded protein is CASSQPPGALIGELFF. The variable domain in full, with the rest retrieved from reference TRBV18 and TRBJ2-2, is NAGVMQNPRHLVRRRGQEARLRCSPMKGHSHVYWYRQLPEEGLKFMVYLQKENIIDESGMPKERFSAEFPKEGPSILRIQQVVRGDSAAYFCASSQPPGALIGELFFGEGSRLTVL.

This clonotype was observed at least ten times. The J gene is TRBJ2-7, the V gene TRBV7-6; 7 bases agree with TRBD2. The CDR3 contains 14 residues. Per germline, CDR1 SGHVS and CDR2 FNYEAQ. J lost 4 bases, V lost 2 bases, and 5 bases had no gene match. The CDR3, as DNA: TGTGCCAGCAGCTTAAGCGGGGAACAGTACGAGCAGTACTTC. This codes for CASSLSGEQYEQYF. Full variable domain (missing parts from reference TRBV7-6 and TRBJ2-7): GAGVSQSPRYKVTKRGQDVALRCDPISGHVSLYWYRQALGQGPEFLTYFNYEAQQDKSGLPNDRFSAERPEGSISTLTIQRTEQRDSAMYRCASSLSGEQYEQYFGPGTRLTVT.

This clonotype turned up a few times. The V call is TRBV6-1, the J call TRBJ2-2; a possible D gene is TRBD1 (6 bases). With 7 bases removed from V and 4 bases from J, the gap between germline ends came to 13 bases. Germline CDR1 reads MNHNS; CDR2 reads SASEGT. The CDR3 spans 14 residues. The CDR3 coding sequence is TGTGCCAGCAACAGGGCCGATGTCACCGGGGAGCTGTTTTTT. Residues: CASNRADVTGELFF.

This clonotype was counted many times. This chain links TRBV9 with TRBJ1-1, with D possibly TRBD1 on 5 matching bases. V lost 10 bases and J lost 1, with 11 bases in between. Looked up from germline, CDR1 is SGDLS and CDR2 is YYNGEE. This CDR3 has 12 amino acids. CDR3 coding DNA: TGTGCCTCCCGGGACCCGAACACTGAAGCTTTCTTT. It specifies CASRDPNTEAFF.

This clonotype is large (0.1 to 1%) by share. This chain uses TRBV10-3 with TRBJ1-1; 7 bases fit TRBD1. Germline assignment: CDR1 ENHRY and CDR2 SYGVKD. Trimming at V came to 4 bases and at J to 2 bases, leaving 7 bases not matched to a gene. The CDR3 runs 15 residues. CDR3 loop: CAISGSGTVNTEAFF. In DNA, the CDR3 is TGTGCCATCAGTGGATCCGGGACAGTTAACACTGAAGCTTTCTTT.

This clonotype was detected ten times or more. V usage is TRBV12-3 or TRBV12-4 and J usage is TRBJ2-3; D possibly uses TRBD1 or TRBD2 (6 bases each). The CDR3 covers 16 residues. V shed 5 bases and J shed 0 bases, with 15 bases lying between them. CDR3 in amino acids: CASSPRRGESTDTQYF. The CDR3 DNA sequence: TGTGCCAGCAGTCCCCGTAGGGGGGAAAGCACAGATACGCAGTATTTT.